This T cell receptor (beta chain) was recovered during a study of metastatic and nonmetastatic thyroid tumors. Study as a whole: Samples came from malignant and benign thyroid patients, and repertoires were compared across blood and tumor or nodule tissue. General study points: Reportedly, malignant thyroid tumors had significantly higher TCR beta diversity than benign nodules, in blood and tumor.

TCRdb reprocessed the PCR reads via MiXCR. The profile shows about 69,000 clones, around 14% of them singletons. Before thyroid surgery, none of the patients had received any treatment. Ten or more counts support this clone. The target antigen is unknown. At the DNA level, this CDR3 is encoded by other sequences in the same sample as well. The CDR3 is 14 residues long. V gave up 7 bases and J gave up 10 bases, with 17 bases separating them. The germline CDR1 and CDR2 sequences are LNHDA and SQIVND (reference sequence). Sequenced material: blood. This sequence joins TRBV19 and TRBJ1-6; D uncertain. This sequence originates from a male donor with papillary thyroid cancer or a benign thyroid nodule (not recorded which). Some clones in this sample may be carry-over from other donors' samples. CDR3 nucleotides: TGTGCCAGTACCGTCGGCAGTAGAGAGTCACCCCTCCACTTT. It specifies CASTVGSRESPLHF. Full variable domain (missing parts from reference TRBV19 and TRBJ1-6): DGGITQSPKYLFRKEGQNVTLSCEQNLNHDAMYWYRQDPGQGLRLIYYSQIVNDFQKGDIAEGYSVSREKKESFPLTVTSAQKNPTAFYLCASTVGSRESPLHFGNGTRLTVT.